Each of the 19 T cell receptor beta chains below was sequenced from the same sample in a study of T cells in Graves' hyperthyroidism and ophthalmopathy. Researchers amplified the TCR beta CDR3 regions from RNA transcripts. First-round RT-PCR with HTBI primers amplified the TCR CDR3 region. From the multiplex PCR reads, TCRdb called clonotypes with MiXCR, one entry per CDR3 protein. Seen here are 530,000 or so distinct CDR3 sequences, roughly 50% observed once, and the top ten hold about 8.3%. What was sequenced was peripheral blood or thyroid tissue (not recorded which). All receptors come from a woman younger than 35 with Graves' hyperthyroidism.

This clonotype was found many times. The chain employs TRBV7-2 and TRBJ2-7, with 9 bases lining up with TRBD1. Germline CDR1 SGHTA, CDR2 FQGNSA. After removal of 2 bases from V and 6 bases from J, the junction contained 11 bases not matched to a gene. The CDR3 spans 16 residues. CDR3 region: CASSLLGTGRKGEQYF. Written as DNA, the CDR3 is TGTGCCAGCAGCTTATTAGGGACAGGGAGAAAAGGCGAGCAGTACTTC.

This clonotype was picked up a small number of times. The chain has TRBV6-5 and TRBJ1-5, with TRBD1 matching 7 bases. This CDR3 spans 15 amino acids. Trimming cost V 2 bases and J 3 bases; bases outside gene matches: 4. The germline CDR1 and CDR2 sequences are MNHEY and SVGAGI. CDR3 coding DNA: TGTGCCAGCAGTTACGGACAGGCGGACAATCAGCCCCAGCATTTT. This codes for CASSYGQADNQPQHF.

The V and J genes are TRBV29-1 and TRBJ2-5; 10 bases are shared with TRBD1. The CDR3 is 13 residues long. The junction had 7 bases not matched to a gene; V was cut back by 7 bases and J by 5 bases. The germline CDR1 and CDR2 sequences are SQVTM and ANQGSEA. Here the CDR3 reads CSGGTGDGETQYF. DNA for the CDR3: TGCAGCGGTGGGACAGGGGATGGGGAGACCCAGTACTTC.

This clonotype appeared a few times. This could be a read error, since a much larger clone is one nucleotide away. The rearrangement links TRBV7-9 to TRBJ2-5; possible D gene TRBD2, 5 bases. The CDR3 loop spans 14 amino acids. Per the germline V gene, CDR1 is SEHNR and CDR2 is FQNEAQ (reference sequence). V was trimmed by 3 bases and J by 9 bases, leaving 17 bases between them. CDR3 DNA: TGTGCCAGCAGCTTGGCCCCGCCCCAGGAGGCCCAGTACTTC. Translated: CASSLAPPQEAQYF.

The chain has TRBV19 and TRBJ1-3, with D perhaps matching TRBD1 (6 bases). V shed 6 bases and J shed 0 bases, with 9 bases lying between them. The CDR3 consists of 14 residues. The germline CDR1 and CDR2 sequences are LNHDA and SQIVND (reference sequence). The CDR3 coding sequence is TGTGCCAGTAGCCAGGGGCACTCTGGAAACACCATATATTTT. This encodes CASSQGHSGNTIYF.

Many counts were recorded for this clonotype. The CDR3 sequence: CASRRNTGTGAYEQYF. Here the CDR3 DNA reads TGTGCCAGCAGGAGGAATACCGGGACAGGGGCCTACGAGCAGTACTTC. The chain has TRBV6-1 and TRBJ2-7, with 10 bases identical to TRBD1. V lost 6 bases to trimming and J lost 2 bases; unmatched junction nucleotides: 10. There are 16 residues in the CDR3. Germline V gene sequence: CDR1 MNHNS, CDR2 SASEGT.

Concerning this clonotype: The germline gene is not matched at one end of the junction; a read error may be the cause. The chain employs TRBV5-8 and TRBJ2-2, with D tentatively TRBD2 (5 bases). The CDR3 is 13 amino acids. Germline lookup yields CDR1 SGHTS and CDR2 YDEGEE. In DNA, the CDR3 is TGTGCCAGCAGCTTTTCGAACACCGGGAAGCTGTTTTTT. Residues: CASSFSNTGKLFF.

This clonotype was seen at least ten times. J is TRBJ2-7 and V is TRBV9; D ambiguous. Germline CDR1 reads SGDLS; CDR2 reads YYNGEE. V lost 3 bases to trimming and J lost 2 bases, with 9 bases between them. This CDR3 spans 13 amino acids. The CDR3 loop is CASSADDPYEQYF. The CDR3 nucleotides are TGTGCCAGCAGCGCCGACGACCCCTACGAGCAGTACTTC.

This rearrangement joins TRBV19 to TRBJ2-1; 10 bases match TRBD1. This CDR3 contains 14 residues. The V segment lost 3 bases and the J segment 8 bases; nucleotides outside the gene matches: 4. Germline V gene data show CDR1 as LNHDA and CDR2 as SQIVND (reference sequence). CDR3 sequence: CASSIGTGVDEQFF. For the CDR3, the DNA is TGTGCCAGTAGTATTGGGACAGGGGTAGATGAGCAGTTCTTC.

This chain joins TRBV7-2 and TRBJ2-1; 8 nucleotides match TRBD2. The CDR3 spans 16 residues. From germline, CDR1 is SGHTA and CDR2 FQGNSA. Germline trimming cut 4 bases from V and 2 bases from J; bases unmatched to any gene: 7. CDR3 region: CASSSDSAGAYNEQFF. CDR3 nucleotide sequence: TGTGCCAGCAGCTCCGACTCAGCGGGAGCCTACAATGAGCAGTTCTTC.

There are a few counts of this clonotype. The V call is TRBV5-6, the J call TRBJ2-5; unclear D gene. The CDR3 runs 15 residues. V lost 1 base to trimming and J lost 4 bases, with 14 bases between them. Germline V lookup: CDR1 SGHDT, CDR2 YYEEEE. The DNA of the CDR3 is TGTGCCAGCAGCTTGTTTTTCGACTCCGGAGAGACCCAGTACTTC. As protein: CASSLFFDSGETQYF.

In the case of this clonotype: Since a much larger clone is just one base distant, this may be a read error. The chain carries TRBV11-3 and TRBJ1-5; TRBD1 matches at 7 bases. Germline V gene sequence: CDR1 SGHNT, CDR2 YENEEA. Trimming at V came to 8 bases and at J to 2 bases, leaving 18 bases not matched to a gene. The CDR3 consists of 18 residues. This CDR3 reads CASVNHRGRGMGNQPQHF. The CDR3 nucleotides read TGTGCCAGCGTTAATCACAGGGGAAGAGGGATGGGCAATCAGCCCCAGCATTTT.

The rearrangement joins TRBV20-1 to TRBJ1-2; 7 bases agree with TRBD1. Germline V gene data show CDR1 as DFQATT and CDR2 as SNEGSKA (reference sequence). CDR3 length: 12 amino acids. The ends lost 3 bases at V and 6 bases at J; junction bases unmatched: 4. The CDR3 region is CSASTGDDGYTF. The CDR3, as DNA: TGCAGTGCTAGCACAGGGGACGATGGCTACACCTTC.

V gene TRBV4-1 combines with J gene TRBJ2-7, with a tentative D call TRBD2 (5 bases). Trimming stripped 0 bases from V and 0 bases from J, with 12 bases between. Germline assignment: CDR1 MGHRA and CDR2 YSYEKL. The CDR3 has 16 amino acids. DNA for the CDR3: TGCGCCAGCAGCCAAGATAGCGAGCAGAGCTCCTACGAGCAGTACTTC. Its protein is CASSQDSEQSSYEQYF.

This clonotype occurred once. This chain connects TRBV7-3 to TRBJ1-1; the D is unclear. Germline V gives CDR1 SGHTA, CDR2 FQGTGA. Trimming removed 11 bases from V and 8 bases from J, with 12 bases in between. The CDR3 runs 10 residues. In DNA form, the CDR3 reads TGTGCCTGGAGTGTAGAGGAAGCTTTCTTT. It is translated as CAWSVEEAFF.

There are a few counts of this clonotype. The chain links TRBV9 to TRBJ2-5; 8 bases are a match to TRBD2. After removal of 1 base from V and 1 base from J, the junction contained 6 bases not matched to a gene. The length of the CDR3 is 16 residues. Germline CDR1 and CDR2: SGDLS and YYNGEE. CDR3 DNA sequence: TGTGCCAGCAGCGTACCCCGGGGGGGGGGCCAAGAGACCCAGTACTTC. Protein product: CASSVPRGGGQETQYF. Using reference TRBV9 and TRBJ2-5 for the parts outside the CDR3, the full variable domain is DSGVTQTPKHLITATGQRVTLRCSPRSGDLSVYWYQQSLDQGLQFLIQYYNGEERAKGNILERFSAQQFPDLHSELNLSSLELGDSALYFCASSVPRGGGQETQYFGPGTRLLVL.

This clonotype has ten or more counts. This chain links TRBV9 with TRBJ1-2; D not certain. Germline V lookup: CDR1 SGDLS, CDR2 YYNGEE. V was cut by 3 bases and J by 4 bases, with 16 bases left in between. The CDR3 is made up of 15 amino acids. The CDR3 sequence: CASSGFGPVGYGYTF. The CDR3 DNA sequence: TGTGCCAGCAGCGGTTTTGGCCCGGTGGGCTATGGCTACACCTTC. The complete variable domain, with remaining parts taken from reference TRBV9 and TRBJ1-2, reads DSGVTQTPKHLITATGQRVTLRCSPRSGDLSVYWYQQSLDQGLQFLIQYYNGEERAKGNILERFSAQQFPDLHSELNLSSLELGDSALYFCASSGFGPVGYGYTFGSGTRLTVV.

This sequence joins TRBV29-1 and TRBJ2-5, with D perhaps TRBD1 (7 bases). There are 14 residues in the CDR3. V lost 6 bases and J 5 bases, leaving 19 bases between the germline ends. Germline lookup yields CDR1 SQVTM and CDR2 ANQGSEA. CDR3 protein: CSVLNRRGLETQYF. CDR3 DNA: TGCAGCGTCCTGAATAGGAGGGGGCTTGAGACCCAGTACTTC. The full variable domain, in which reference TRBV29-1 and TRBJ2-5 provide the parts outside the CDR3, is SAVISQKPSRDICQRGTSLTIQCQVDSQVTMMFWYRQQPGQSLTLIATANQGSEATYESGFVIDKFPISRPNLTFSTLTVSNMSPEDSSIYLCSVLNRRGLETQYFGPGTRLLVL.

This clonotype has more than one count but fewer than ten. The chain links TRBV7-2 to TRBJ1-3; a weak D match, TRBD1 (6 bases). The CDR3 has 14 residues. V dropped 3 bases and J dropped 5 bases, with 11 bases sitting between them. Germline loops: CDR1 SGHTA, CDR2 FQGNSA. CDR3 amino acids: CASSFSGARNTIYF. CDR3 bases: TGTGCCAGCAGCTTCTCGGGGGCGAGAAACACCATATATTTT.